A single sample is the source of the 2 T cell receptor beta chains below, sequenced in a study of cytomegalovirus exposure and HLA in healthy donors. Data came from immunoSEQ multiplex PCR; TCRdb stores just in-frame clones and leaves some out. The sample comprises tens of thousands of clones, around 95% of which are singletons, and less than 4.5% rests with the top ten. The sample consisted of PBMCs. The receptors come from a man aged 18-30 years in good health and CMV-seropositive.

The chain links TRBV25-1 to TRBJ1-2, with D possibly TRBD1 on 6 matching bases. CDR3 size: 14 residues. V was cut by 6 bases and J by 8 bases, with 19 bases left in between. CDR1 is MGHDK, CDR2 SYGVNS, per germline. Here the CDR3 reads CASREEGGAGGYTF. CDR3 DNA: TGTGCCAGCAGAGAAGAAGGGGGGGCCGGGGGCTACACCTTC.

The V and J genes are TRBV19 and TRBJ2-3; TRBD2 is a possible D gene (6 bases). The length of the CDR3 is 14 residues. Trimming left V 10 bases short and J 3 bases short, with 17 bases between. CDR1 and CDR2 from the germline V gene are LNHDA and SQIVND (reference sequence). DNA for the CDR3: TGTGCCACTTCTAGCGTACCACGGACAGATACGCAGTATTTT. This encodes CATSSVPRTDTQYF.